A single sample gave rise to the 10 T cell receptor beta chains below, sequenced in a study of T cell responses to AZD1222 COVID-19 vaccine. Repertoires were generated with immunoSEQ multiplex PCR, while TCRdb's copy carries only in-frame clones and drops some. The sample includes 150,000 or so clones, over 85% of them seen just once. The sequencing used peripheral blood, collected on day 0 of AZD1222 vaccination. The origin of the receptors is an adult in good health.

This clone was recorded once. The chain carries TRBV29-1 and TRBJ2-7; D not certain. The CDR3 runs to 14 residues. Per the germline V gene, CDR1 is SQVTM and CDR2 is ANQGSEA. V lost 7 bases, J lost 3 bases, and 19 bases lay in between. CDR3: CSAARTALYYEQYF. CDR3 DNA sequence: TGCAGCGCTGCAAGGACGGCCCTATACTACGAGCAGTACTTC.

V usage is TRBV9 and J usage is TRBJ1-2, with D possibly being TRBD1 (5 bases). Germline V gene lookup returns CDR1 SGDLS and CDR2 YYNGEE. The CDR3 totals 14 residues. V gave up 2 bases and J gave up 2 bases, with 10 bases separating them. The CDR3 nucleotides are TGTGCCAGCAGCGTCGACAGCACGAACTATGGCTACACCTTC. Translating it yields CASSVDSTNYGYTF.

This clone was detected only a few times. V and J are TRBV11-2 and TRBJ2-1; 8 bases match TRBD2. Germline V gene data show CDR1 as SGHAT and CDR2 as FQNNGV. After removal of 0 bases from V and 7 bases from J, the junction contained 11 bases not matched to a gene. CDR3 length equals 17 residues. DNA of the CDR3: TGTGCCAGCAGCTTAGATCGAGTCGGGAGGGAGCGGAATGAGCAGTTCTTC. Protein: CASSLDRVGRERNEQFF.

J is TRBJ2-3 and V is TRBV11-2; TRBD1 is a possible D gene (5 bases). This CDR3 has 14 amino acids. Germline V gives CDR1 SGHAT, CDR2 FQNNGV. Trimming cost V 3 bases and J 4 bases, with 11 bases left between them. The CDR3 is CASSFSRVSDTQYF. Written as DNA, the CDR3 is TGTGCCAGCAGCTTCTCCAGGGTTTCAGATACGCAGTATTTT.

V gene TRBV28 combines with J gene TRBJ1-2; 8 nucleotides line up with TRBD1. J gave up 2 bases and V 3 bases, and 8 bases lay outside the gene matches. CDR1 MDHEN and CDR2 SYDVKM come from the germline V gene. CDR3 length: 16 residues. The CDR3 nucleotides are TGTGCCAGCAGTTTCCTACAGGGGGTGAAGAACTATGGCTACACCTTC. This encodes CASSFLQGVKNYGYTF.

The rearrangement uses TRBV27 and TRBJ1-6; no clear D. Per germline, CDR1 MNHEY and CDR2 SMNVEV (reference sequence). V was clipped by 5 bases and J by 0 bases, with 14 bases between them. This CDR3 region has 17 residues. The CDR3 coding sequence is TGTGCCAGCAGTCCGTTTAGTGGGAGCTCCTATAATTCACCCCTCCACTTT. This encodes CASSPFSGSSYNSPLHF.

The chain has TRBV5-1 and TRBJ2-7; D is unclear. This CDR3 region has 15 residues. CDR1 is SGHRS and CDR2 is YFSETQ in the germline V gene. The V end lost 0 bases, the J end lost 5 bases, and 15 bases lay between the germline ends. The CDR3 region is CASSLVGWGWDEQYF. CDR3 bases: TGCGCCAGCAGCTTGGTAGGATGGGGTTGGGACGAGCAGTACTTC.

This chain joins TRBV30 and TRBJ1-6; D gene ambiguous. The V gene's germline CDR1 is GTSNPN and CDR2 SVGIG (reference sequence). Trimming pared 2 bases from V and 9 bases from J, leaving 17 bases between. There are 15 residues in the CDR3. The CDR3 DNA reads TGTGCCTGGAGTCTTAGGTCCTCCGATGGTTCACCCCTCCACTTT. Translating it yields CAWSLRSSDGSPLHF.

This clone showed up just once. The V and J genes are TRBV7-9 and TRBJ2-1, with 10 positions matching TRBD2. In germline, CDR1 is SEHNR, CDR2 FQNEAQ (reference sequence). Unmatched junction bases numbered 9, after V lost 3 bases and J lost 1 base. This CDR3 region has 18 residues. CDR3 in DNA: TGTGCCAGCAGCTTGACGTGGGCTAGCGGGAGATCCTACAATGAGCAGTTCTTC. Protein sequence: CASSLTWASGRSYNEQFF.

The chain links TRBV4-1 to TRBJ2-6; possible D gene TRBD1, 6 bases. The V end lost 3 bases, the J end lost 1 base, and 22 bases lay between the germline ends. Germline V gene lookup returns CDR1 MGHRA and CDR2 YSYEKL. CDR3 length: 20 residues. The CDR3 loop reads CASSHQQATQGPSGANVLTF. As DNA, the CDR3 is TGCGCCAGCAGCCACCAACAGGCGACCCAGGGGCCTTCTGGGGCCAACGTCCTGACTTTC.